The 2 T cell receptor beta chains reported below all come from one sample, sequenced in a study of cytomegalovirus exposure and HLA in healthy donors listed by TCRdb under 2017. The protocol used for the library was the immunoSEQ multiplex PCR assay. A mixture of 60 forward primers for TCR Vbeta segments and 13 reverse primers for TCR Jbeta segments was used in the multiplex PCR. This is the immuneACCESS table as TCRdb keeps it, with only in-frame sequences that have V and J called. A part of the clones is gone; compared with another copy, unresolved V genes explain less than half, and the rest is unexplained. The sample records 150,000 or so clones, around three quarters of which are singletons. Of the sample, 3% to 4% falls within the top ten clones. Sequencing was done on a sample of PBMCs. The receptors derive from a woman between 40 and 50 years old in good health and CMV-seronegative.

The gene calls are TRBV19 and TRBJ2-7; tentatively, D is TRBD2 (6 bases). The CDR3 is 16 amino acids. Between the trimmed V and J ends, which lost 5 bases and 0 bases, there was a span of 17 bases. CDR1 is LNHDA, CDR2 SQIVND, per germline (reference sequence). CDR3 sequence reads: CASSPRGIVVSYEQYF. In DNA form, the CDR3 reads TGTGCCAGTAGTCCCCGCGGGATAGTCGTCTCCTACGAGCAGTACTTC.

The chain couples TRBV28 to TRBJ1-5, with D tentatively TRBD1 (6 bases). V lost 6 bases to trimming and J lost 11 bases, with 14 bases between them. Germline V gene data show CDR1 as MDHEN and CDR2 as SYDVKM. There are 12 residues in the CDR3. Here the CDR3 DNA reads TGTGCCAGCAGCAGGGGAATGGGGGCCCAGCATTTT. This sequence encodes CASSRGMGAQHF.